The 18 T cell receptor beta chains listed next were all sequenced from one sample in a study of blood T cell repertoires in COVID-19. Measured with immunoSEQ multiplex PCR; TCRdb has only the in-frame clones, and not every one. Here the sample spans about 210,000 clones, about 86% being singletons. The sample comprised peripheral blood. The receptors derive from a man between 18 and 29 years old with active or convalescent COVID-19.

This chain connects TRBV5-6 to TRBJ2-3, with TRBD2 matching 10 bases. Germline V gene sequence: CDR1 SGHDT, CDR2 YYEEEE. CDR3 size: 18 residues. Unmatched junction bases numbered 11, after V lost 3 bases and J lost 1 base. CDR3 DNA sequence: TGTGCCAGCAGCTGGGGGCCTAGCGGGAGTTTTGGCACAGATACGCAGTATTTT. This encodes CASSWGPSGSFGTDTQYF.

The chain couples TRBV7-9 to TRBJ2-2, with TRBD2 matching over 10 bases. The germline V gene encodes CDR1 SEHNR and CDR2 FQNEAQ (reference sequence). Trimming at V came to 4 bases and at J to 5 bases, leaving 13 bases not matched to a gene. The CDR3 loop spans 18 amino acids. CDR3 in DNA: TGTGCCAGCAGCTACCTAATGCTAGCGGGAGTTGGGACCGGGGAGCTGTTTTTT. This gives the protein CASSYLMLAGVGTGELFF.

The V call is TRBV10-3, the J call TRBJ2-7, with 12 bases lining up with TRBD1. The CDR3 is 15 amino acids. The V segment lost 2 bases and the J segment 5 bases; nucleotides outside the gene matches: 4. Germline CDR1 is ENHRY and CDR2 is SYGVKD. DNA for the CDR3: TGTGCCATCAGTGAGGGGACAGGGGGCTTCGACGAGCAGTACTTC. It specifies CAISEGTGGFDEQYF.

The CDR3 DNA sequence: TGTGCCAGCAGCTTATCTAGCGGGGTAACCACAGATACGCAGTATTTT. This encodes CASSLSSGVTTDTQYF. The chain is built from TRBV7-3 and TRBJ2-3, with 9 bases that match TRBD2. The CDR3 is made up of 16 amino acids. Losses at the gene ends were 2 bases for V and 2 bases for J; bases not matched to a gene: 5. Germline V gene lookup returns CDR1 SGHTA and CDR2 FQGTGA.

This chain uses TRBV29-1 with TRBJ2-7; a weak D match, TRBD2 (7 bases). The V and J ends lost 6 bases and 5 bases respectively, with 17 bases between them. CDR3 length: 13 amino acids. Germline CDR1 and CDR2: SQVTM and ANQGSEA. CDR3 bases: TGCAGCGTCCTAGGGGGGGCGCGTAACGAGCAGTACTTC. Amino acid sequence: CSVLGGARNEQYF.

J is TRBJ2-7 and V is TRBV7-8; the match to TRBD1 covers 8 bases. Looked up from germline, CDR1 is SGHVS and CDR2 is FQNEAQ. This CDR3 region has 15 residues. J was trimmed by 2 bases and V by 4 bases; bases with no gene match: 7. The CDR3 sequence is CASSSTGTGPYEQYF. The CDR3 bases are TGTGCCAGCAGCTCGACCGGGACAGGACCCTACGAGCAGTACTTC.

The rearrangement uses TRBV14 and TRBJ2-2; TRBD2 matches 12 bases. CDR3 size: 16 residues. After removal of 4 bases from V and 5 bases from J, the junction contained 5 bases not matched to a gene. Germline CDR1 is SGHDN and CDR2 is FVKESK. The CDR3 nucleotides read TGTGCCAGCAGCCGACTAGCGGGAGTAGGTACCGGGGAGCTGTTTTTT. Translating gives CASSRLAGVGTGELFF.

The chain links TRBV10-3 to TRBJ2-1; perhaps TRBD2 as D (5 bases). Germline CDR1 reads ENHRY; CDR2 reads SYGVKD. V was trimmed by 6 bases and J by 8 bases, leaving 17 bases between them. This CDR3 comprises 14 residues. For the CDR3, the DNA is TGTGCCATCAGCGACGGACTTGCCTTGGATGAGCAGTTCTTC. This translates into CAISDGLALDEQFF.

In the case of this clone: Other nucleotide sequences from this sample produce the same CDR3. This chain connects TRBV19 to TRBJ2-7; no firm D call. Trimming removed 5 bases at V and 3 bases at J, with 8 bases between. The CDR3 contains 12 residues. CDR1 is LNHDA and CDR2 is SQIVND in the germline V gene (reference sequence). The CDR3 bases are TGTGCCAGTAGTGGCATCAGCTACGAGCAGTACTTC. Translation: CASSGISYEQYF.

The chain recombines TRBV6-1 with TRBJ1-4; weak D call: TRBD1 (5 bases). The CDR3 is made up of 13 amino acids. Germline V gives CDR1 MNHNS, CDR2 SASEGT. V gave up 2 bases and J gave up 11 bases, with 12 bases separating them. The CDR3 coding sequence is TGTGCCAGCAGTGAAAGGGGTGGGGGGAAACTGTTTTTT. Protein: CASSERGGGKLFF.

This sequence joins TRBV6-5 and TRBJ2-3; D might be TRBD1 (6 bases). Trimming took 11 bases from V and 6 from J, leaving 12 bases between them. Per the germline V gene, CDR1 is MNHEY and CDR2 is SVGAGI. This CDR3 contains 11 residues. CDR3 region: CAGGPVDTQYF. In nucleotides, the CDR3 is TGTGCCGGGGGCCCAGTGGATACGCAGTATTTT.

This clone appeared a single time. The rearrangement joins TRBV6-4 to TRBJ1-1; 9 nucleotides align to TRBD1. The germline V gene has CDR1 MRHNA and CDR2 SNTAGT. V was clipped by 6 bases and J by 1 base; unmatched bases: 6. The CDR3 runs 15 residues. CDR3 in DNA: TGTGCCAGCAGACCGAGGACAGGGGCGAACACTGAAGCTTTCTTT. Translating gives CASRPRTGANTEAFF.

The gene calls are TRBV18 and TRBJ1-1; TRBD1 is a possible D gene (6 bases). The CDR3 totals 19 residues. Trimming removed 3 bases at V and 2 bases at J, with 25 bases between. Germline CDR1 is KGHSH and CDR2 is LQKENI. The CDR3 region has the DNA TGTGCCAGCTCACCCTTAAGACAGGTAGGACCCGCCGCAAACACTGAAGCTTTCTTT. Translating gives CASSPLRQVGPAANTEAFF.

The chain is built from TRBV28 and TRBJ2-1; D may be TRBD1 (6 bases). V was cut by 7 bases and J by 0 bases, with 16 bases left in between. Germline-derived CDR1 and CDR2 are MDHEN and SYDVKM. The CDR3 length is 16 residues. CDR3 nucleotide sequence: TGTGCCAGCAACTACCCCAGGGGCTACTCCTACAATGAGCAGTTCTTC. It yields the protein CASNYPRGYSYNEQFF. The whole variable domain, remainder taken from reference TRBV28 and TRBJ2-1, is DVKVTQSSRYLVKRTGEKVFLECVQDMDHENMFWYRQDPGLGLRLIYFSYDVKMKEKGDIPEGYSVSREKKERFSLILESASTNQTSMYLCASNYPRGYSYNEQFFGPGTRLTVL.

This clone was recorded once. The genes are TRBV19 and TRBJ2-7; 11 bases agree with TRBD2. The CDR3 has 16 residues. Per germline, CDR1 LNHDA and CDR2 SQIVND (reference sequence). The junction had 13 bases not matched to a gene; V was cut back by 8 bases and J by 4 bases. CDR3 residues: CASSYSGRAGAYEQYF. CDR3 coding DNA: TGTGCCAGTTCGTATAGCGGGAGGGCCGGGGCATACGAGCAGTACTTC.

The gene calls are TRBV5-6 and TRBJ1-1; TRBD1 agrees at 8 bases. This CDR3 has 15 amino acids. After removal of 4 bases from V and 7 bases from J, the junction contained 12 bases not matched to a gene. CDR1 is SGHDT, CDR2 YYEEEE, per germline. This chain's CDR3 is CASSPDPTDRGEAFF. Written as DNA, the CDR3 is TGTGCCAGCAGCCCAGACCCGACCGACAGGGGTGAAGCTTTCTTT. Using reference TRBV5-6 and TRBJ1-1 for the parts outside the CDR3, the full variable domain is DAGVTQSPTHLIKTRGQQVTLRCSPKSGHDTVSWYQQALGQGPQFIFQYYEEEERQRGNFPDRFSGHQFPNYSSELNVNALLLGDSALYLCASSPDPTDRGEAFFGQGTRLTVV.

The chain recombines TRBV7-6 with TRBJ2-2; TRBD2 agrees at 7 bases. Germline-derived CDR1 and CDR2 are SGHVS and FNYEAQ. The trim removed 10 bases at V and 6 bases at J, leaving 14 bases unmatched. This CDR3 region has 15 residues. The CDR3 DNA reads as TGTGCCACCCAGCTATGGGCGGGAGCGGCCGGGGAGCTGTTTTTT. Protein: CATQLWAGAAGELFF.

The J gene is TRBJ2-7, the V gene TRBV7-2; 13 positions agree with TRBD2. V dropped 4 bases and J dropped 5; count of bases not matched to a gene: 14. Germline V gene data show CDR1 as SGHTA and CDR2 as FQGNSA. The CDR3 sequence is 18 residues long. The CDR3 is CASSSWTSGRGSPNEQYF. CDR3 in DNA: TGTGCCAGCAGCTCCTGGACTAGCGGGAGAGGGTCCCCCAACGAGCAGTACTTC.